The rows below give T cell receptor beta chains drawn from one sample of a study of control samples from healthy donors and cancer patients. This table comes from immunoSEQ multiplex PCR, and its TCRdb copy is limited to in-frame clones, with some not included. The sample yields 99,000 or so clones, approximately 78% seen once. Sequencing was carried out using blood. These TCRs come from a man between 60 and 75 years old in good health. Both conserved end residues are part of each CDR3. Fields, in order: clone size, J gene, V gene, D gene, CDR3 DNA, CDR3 protein. A D gene is named only where the DNA matches it firmly. Clone size is given for some rows only: seen once, a few or many times, or a class if the clone is expanded.

NA TRBJ2-4 TRBV5-5 NA TGTGCCAGCAGCTTGGGGCCCGTTCAGTACTTC CASSLGPVQYF
NA TRBJ1-6 TRBV4-2 TRBD1 TGTGCCAGCAGCCAAGATCAGACAGGGCTGAATTCACCCCTCCACTTT CASSQDQTGLNSPLHF
NA TRBJ1-6 TRBV2 NA TGTGCCAGCAGTCGAAGCGGACACAATAATTCACCCCTCCACTTT CASSRSGHNNSPLHF
NA TRBJ2-7 TRBV12-3/TRBV12-4 NA TGTGCCAGCAGCACCGGGGCGCAGGACGAGCAGTACTTC CASSTGAQDEQYF
NA TRBJ1-2 TRBV5-1 NA TGCGCCAGCAGCTTGGGGGACGGAGGGGTTAACTATGGCTACACCTTC CASSLGDGGVNYGYTF
NA TRBJ2-5 TRBV11-2 NA TGTGCCAGCAGCTTAGGTTGGGAAGAGACCCAGTACTTC CASSLGWEETQYF
NA TRBJ1-4 TRBV6-2/TRBV6-3 NA TGTGCCAGCAGTTACTCGCGGGAAGTAGATGAAAAACTGTTTTTT CASSYSREVDEKLFF
NA TRBJ2-5 TRBV14 NA TGTGCCAGCAGCCAAGCGAAGGGGCTGATGGAGACCCAGTACTTC CASSQAKGLMETQYF
NA TRBJ1-1 TRBV30 NA TGTGCCTGGAGCGTATACATGAACACTGAAGCTTTCTTT CAWSVYMNTEAFF
NA TRBJ1-1 TRBV11-2 TRBD1 TGTGCCAGCAGCCAGGACAGGGTCCCTGAAGCTTTCTTT CASSQDRVPEAFF
NA TRBJ2-3 TRBV6-5 TRBD1 TGTGCCAGCAGTACAGGACAGGGTAGGGCAGATACGCAGTATTTT CASSTGQGRADTQYF
NA TRBJ2-5 TRBV6-2/TRBV6-3 NA TGTGCCAGCAGTTTGCCCTCGGGTGGGATCCAAGAGACCCAGTACTTC CASSLPSGGIQETQYF
few TRBJ2-7 TRBV7-2 TRBD1 TGTGCCAGCAGCTTACAGGGGGCGCGCGACGAGCAGTACTTC CASSLQGARDEQYF
NA TRBJ1-2 TRBV5-6 TRBD1 TGTGCCAGCTTTACATGGACAGGGGTTGGCTATGGCTACACCTTC CASFTWTGVGYGYTF
NA TRBJ2-5 TRBV6-1 NA TGTGCCAGCAGTGAAAGTAGGGGGGCGCGGGGTCAAGAGACCCAGTACTTC CASSESRGARGQETQYF
NA TRBJ1-2 TRBV12-1 NA TGTGCCAGCAGCTTAGGGACAGGGGGGCATCACGACCCTTCCCACTATGGCTACACCTTC CASSLGTGGHHDPSHYGYTF
NA TRBJ2-7 TRBV29-1 NA TGCAGCGTCCGGGTGGGCTCCTACGAGCAGTACTTC CSVRVGSYEQYF
NA TRBJ2-3 TRBV7-8 NA TGTGCCAGCAGCCTTTTGGCAGATGGGGGGGCCCCAGATACGCAGTATTTT CASSLLADGGAPDTQYF
once TRBJ2-1 TRBV28 TRBD2 TGTGCCAGCAGCACTAGCGGGAGGGCCGGTGAGCAGTTCTTC CASSTSGRAGEQFF
NA TRBJ2-3 TRBV6-4 TRBD2 TGTGCCAGCAGCGGTCTAGCGGGAGGGCCAGATACGCAGTATTTT CASSGLAGGPDTQYF
NA TRBJ1-1 TRBV7-9 NA TGTGCCAGCAGCTTACAGGGAAGGGCCACTGAAGCTTTCTTT CASSLQGRATEAFF
NA TRBJ2-2 TRBV11-2 TRBD1 TGTGCCAGCAGCTTTTGGCCGGGACAGTACACCGGGGAGCTGTTTTTT CASSFWPGQYTGELFF
few TRBJ2-5 TRBV18 NA TGTGCCAGCTCACCCTACGGACAGCAAGAGACCCAGTACTTC CASSPYGQQETQYF
NA TRBJ1-1 TRBV7-8 NA TGTGCCAGCAGCCGGAATCGGATGAACACTGAAGCTTTCTTT CASSRNRMNTEAFF
few TRBJ1-6 TRBV9 TRBD1 TGTGCCAGCAGCACCCGGACAGGGCAGGGCTCACCCCTCCACTTT CASSTRTGQGSPLHF
NA TRBJ2-7 TRBV5-4 TRBD1 TGTGCCAGCAGCCTCGCCCACCCGGGACAGGGGACCTACGAGCAGTACTTC CASSLAHPGQGTYEQYF
NA TRBJ2-1 TRBV4-1 NA TGCGCCAGCAGCCTAAGCGTCCGCGGGACCTACAATGAGCAGTTCTTC CASSLSVRGTYNEQFF
NA TRBJ2-2 TRBV6-5 TRBD2 TGTGCCAGCAGCTTCGGGGAGGGGAGGATCGGGGAGCTGTTTTTT CASSFGEGRIGELFF
NA TRBJ2-3 TRBV9 NA TGTGCCAGCAGCCGAACCGGGGTTGGCACAGATACGCAGTATTTT CASSRTGVGTDTQYF
NA TRBJ1-5 TRBV18 TRBD1 TGTGCCAGCTCACGCGGACAGGGGGTCGGTCAGCCCCAGCATTTT CASSRGQGVGQPQHF
NA TRBJ2-1 TRBV5-1 TRBD1 TGCGCCAGCAGCTTGGTGGACAGGGGAGACAGTGAGCAGTTCTTC CASSLVDRGDSEQFF
NA TRBJ1-4 TRBV13 NA TGTGCCAGCAGCTTAGGCCACGGGGGCCTAGGTGAAAAACTGTTTTTT CASSLGHGGLGEKLFF
NA TRBJ2-1 TRBV2 NA TGTGCCAGCAGTGAAGGGACAGGAGGGGGTAATGAGCAGTTCTTC CASSEGTGGGNEQFF
NA TRBJ2-7 TRBV4-1 NA TGCGCCAGCAGCCAAGAGCACCCAACCTACGAGCAGTACTTC CASSQEHPTYEQYF
NA TRBJ2-2 TRBV10-3 TRBD2 TGTGCCATCAGTGGAAGCTTAGCGGGAGTCACCGGGGAGCTGTTTTTT CAISGSLAGVTGELFF
NA TRBJ1-3 TRBV7-8 NA TGTGCCAGCAGCTTAGCGATGACAGGTTTCTATGGAAACACCATATATTTT CASSLAMTGFYGNTIYF
NA TRBJ2-1 TRBV5-1 TRBD2 TGCGCCAGCAGCTTGGACACGGCGGGAGTTTTCAATGAGCAGTTCTTC CASSLDTAGVFNEQFF
NA TRBJ2-2 TRBV28 NA TGTGCCCGCGCCGGGACGGGGGCGGGAGTCACCGGGGAGCTGTTTTTT CARAGTGAGVTGELFF
NA TRBJ1-1 TRBV29-1 NA TGCAGCGGGGGGGATGGTATGAACACTGAAGCTTTCTTT CSGGDGMNTEAFF
NA TRBJ2-2 TRBV7-7 NA TGTGCTAGCAGCTTAGATCCGGACACCGGGGAGCTGTTTTTT CASSLDPDTGELFF
NA TRBJ2-3 TRBV19 TRBD2 TGTGCCAGTAGTGGGGGACTAGCGGACCTCACAGATACGCAGTATTTT CASSGGLADLTDTQYF
NA TRBJ1-5 TRBV6-4 NA TGTGCCAGCAGTCTTGACTGGGATCAGCCCCAGCATTTT CASSLDWDQPQHF
NA TRBJ2-7 TRBV19 TRBD1 TGTGCCAGTAGTTCCGGGACAGTGGGGAGCGAGCAGTACTTC CASSSGTVGSEQYF
NA TRBJ2-3 TRBV7-9 NA TGTGCCAGCAGCTTCGGGACAGCGGGTTGGACAGATACGCAGTATTTT CASSFGTAGWTDTQYF
NA TRBJ2-5 TRBV19 TRBD1 TGTGCCAGTAGGGGGGGACAGGGGGCAAGCGAGACCCAGTACTTC CASRGGQGASETQYF
NA TRBJ2-5 TRBV7-7 TRBD2 TGTGCTAGCAGCTTCTCTAGCGGGACCCAAGAGACCCAGTACTTC CASSFSSGTQETQYF
few TRBJ2-6 TRBV30 NA TGTGCCTGGGGGGAGGAATTAAGCTCTGGGGCCAACGTCCTGACTTTC CAWGEELSSGANVLTF
NA TRBJ1-1 TRBV6-5 NA TGTGCCAGCAGTATAAAAGAGGGGACTGAAGCTTTCTTT CASSIKEGTEAFF
NA TRBJ1-5 TRBV7-2 NA TGTGCCAGCAGCGCCTTTAGCAATCAGCCCCAGCATTTT CASSAFSNQPQHF
NA TRBJ2-3 TRBV6-4 TRBD2 TGTGCCAGCAGTGACTCGAGTAGCGGGGGGGCCACAGATACGCAGTATTTT CASSDSSSGGATDTQYF
NA TRBJ2-2 TRBV7-2 TRBD2 TGTGCCAGCAGCTTTGGGGGGGGACGGGGCACCGGGGAGCTGTTTTTT CASSFGGGRGTGELFF